The sequence of this T cell receptor beta chain was determined in a study of OX40 agonist ivuxolimab in advanced cancers. Some clones are missing from TCRdb's copy, which holds only in-frame ones; the method was immunoSEQ multiplex PCR. The sample lists under 80,000 clones; 85% to 95% were seen once. V lost 5 bases, J lost 7 bases, and 11 bases stayed unmatched. Germline-derived CDR1 and CDR2 are GTSNPN and SVGIG (reference sequence). The CDR3 consists of 15 residues. The starting material was CD4+ or CD8+ T cells sorted from blood, obtained in a trial of the OX40 agonist ivuxolimab. The sequence derives from an adult with an advanced solid tumor such as melanoma, head and neck, liver or kidney cancer. The chain carries TRBV30 and TRBJ1-6; 7 bases agree with TRBD1. DNA of the CDR3: TGTGCCTGGCTAGACAGGGCGGTCTTGAATTCACCCCTCCACTTT. Its protein is CAWLDRAVLNSPLHF.